This passage covers 20 T cell receptor beta chains from one sample sequenced in a study of cytomegalovirus exposure and HLA in healthy donors. Primers: 60 Vbeta forward and 13 Jbeta reverse. Some clones are missing from TCRdb's copy, which holds only in-frame ones; the method was immunoSEQ multiplex PCR. This table has 200,000 to 250,000 clones, 80% to 85% appearing once. Sequencing was done on a sample of PBMCs. The receptors were gathered from a woman aged 40 to 50 in good health and CMV-seronegative.

The V and J genes are TRBV5-1 and TRBJ1-1; weak D call: TRBD1 (5 bases). CDR1 and CDR2 (germline): SGHRS, YFSETQ. This CDR3 is built from 15 residues. The V and J ends lost 1 base and 6 bases respectively, with 16 bases between them. CDR3 DNA sequence: TGCGCCAGCAGCTTGTCCTCCGTGGGGGGAGCTGAAGCTTTCTTT. It translates to CASSLSSVGGAEAFF.

This chain connects TRBV6-1 to TRBJ1-1, with D possibly being TRBD1 (5 bases). Germline CDR1 MNHNS, CDR2 SASEGT. V lost 3 bases and J lost 5, with 16 bases in between. The CDR3 covers 15 residues. CDR3 amino acids: CASSDPGRALTEAFF. DNA for the CDR3: TGTGCCAGCAGTGACCCCGGCAGGGCTCTAACTGAAGCTTTCTTT.

The chain recombines TRBV4-1 with TRBJ2-7; 10 bases match TRBD1. Per germline, CDR1 MGHRA and CDR2 YSYEKL. This CDR3 contains 17 residues. V trimming: 1 base; J trimming: 0 bases; junction bases outside the gene matches: 6. The CDR3 DNA is TGCGCCAGCAGCCAAGGTTTCCGGACAGGGGGCTCCTACGAGCAGTACTTC. Translating gives CASSQGFRTGGSYEQYF.

This clone was observed a few times. Compared with germline, one end of the junction differs, possibly owing to a read error. The rearrangement joins TRBV7-9 to TRBJ2-1; TRBD2 is a possible D gene (6 bases). The CDR3 totals 16 residues. In germline, CDR1 is SEHNR, CDR2 FQNEAQ (reference sequence). CDR3 amino acids: CSSERTRDWPNNEQFF. The CDR3 DNA reads as TGTTCCAGCGAGCGAACCCGGGACTGGCCCAACAATGAGCAGTTCTTC.

This sequence joins TRBV9 and TRBJ1-6, with D possibly TRBD1 on 5 matching bases. V dropped 0 bases and J dropped 0 bases, with 10 bases sitting between them. This CDR3 region has 17 residues. Germline CDR1 is SGDLS and CDR2 is YYNGEE. This CDR3 is CASSVAGGSSYNSPLHF. Here the CDR3 DNA reads TGTGCCAGCAGCGTAGCGGGGGGGAGCTCCTATAATTCACCCCTCCACTTT.

This chain joins TRBV2 and TRBJ2-3; a possible D gene is TRBD1 (5 bases). The CDR3 extends over 16 amino acids. In germline, CDR1 is SNHLY, CDR2 FYNNEI. V gave up 6 bases and J gave up 0 bases, with 16 bases separating them. The chain's CDR3 is CASSRRQTSSTDTQYF. The CDR3 region has the DNA TGTGCCAGCAGCCGCCGACAGACTTCTAGCACAGATACGCAGTATTTT.

This chain joins TRBV2 and TRBJ1-2, with 9 nucleotides matching TRBD1. CDR3 size: 13 residues. Trimming cost V 7 bases and J 5 bases; bases outside gene matches: 5. Germline V gene lookup returns CDR1 SNHLY and CDR2 FYNNEI. CDR3: CASIGTGPYGYTF. The CDR3 DNA follows: TGTGCCAGCATTGGGACAGGGCCGTATGGCTACACCTTC.

V and J are TRBV27 and TRBJ1-2, with 7 bases fitting TRBD1. This CDR3 has 14 amino acids. V was clipped by 5 bases and J by 4 bases; unmatched bases: 7. Per germline, CDR1 MNHEY and CDR2 SMNVEV (reference sequence). DNA of the CDR3: TGTGCCAGCAGTCCACAGGGGCTTAGCTATGGCTACACCTTC. This encodes CASSPQGLSYGYTF.

This clone is a singleton in its sample. This rearrangement joins TRBV4-1 to TRBJ2-7; weak D call: TRBD2 (5 bases). Looked up from germline, CDR1 is MGHRA and CDR2 is YSYEKL. V gave up 0 bases and J gave up 3 bases, with 12 bases separating them. CDR3 size: 15 residues. The CDR3 protein is CASSQDGRENYEQYF. The CDR3 DNA sequence: TGCGCCAGCAGCCAAGATGGGAGAGAGAACTACGAGCAGTACTTC.

The rearrangement links TRBV27 to TRBJ1-2; D ambiguous. The V gene lost 0 bases and the J gene lost 5 bases, with 10 bases spanning the gap. CDR3 length equals 14 residues. Germline V gives CDR1 MNHEY, CDR2 SMNVEV (reference sequence). The chain's CDR3 is CASSLSPGRYGYTF. The CDR3 nucleotides read TGTGCCAGCAGTTTATCGCCAGGTCGTTATGGCTACACCTTC.

The chain is built from TRBV6-5 and TRBJ2-1; 9 positions agree with TRBD1. V lost 4 bases and J lost 1; bases outside the gene matches: 5. The CDR3 extends over 16 amino acids. Germline lookup yields CDR1 MNHEY and CDR2 SVGAGI. The CDR3 loop is CASSSLTGGSYNEQFF. In nucleotides, the CDR3 is TGTGCCAGCAGTTCCCTGACAGGGGGATCCTACAATGAGCAGTTCTTC.

The V gene is TRBV9, the J gene TRBJ2-1, with a possible D match to TRBD1 (6 bases). The ends were cut back, 2 bases at V and 6 bases at J, with 12 bases in the middle. The germline V gene has CDR1 SGDLS and CDR2 YYNGEE. The CDR3 is made up of 14 amino acids. The CDR3 sequence: CASSVSRGVNEQFF. CDR3 bases: TGTGCCAGCAGCGTCAGCAGGGGAGTCAATGAGCAGTTCTTC. The full variable domain, completed using reference TRBV9 and TRBJ2-1, is DSGVTQTPKHLITATGQRVTLRCSPRSGDLSVYWYQQSLDQGLQFLIQYYNGEERAKGNILERFSAQQFPDLHSELNLSSLELGDSALYFCASSVSRGVNEQFFGPGTRLTVL.

This chain links TRBV7-3 with TRBJ1-4, with unresolved D. Between the trimmed V and J ends, which lost 5 bases and 0 bases, there was a span of 13 bases. Germline V CDR1 and CDR2: SGHTA, FQGTGA. This CDR3 region has 16 residues. The CDR3 sequence: CASSLSQRTTNEKLFF. In nucleotides, the CDR3 is TGTGCCAGCAGCCTAAGCCAGCGGACAACTAATGAAAAACTGTTTTTT.

This clone occurred a few times. The V gene is TRBV7-9, the J gene TRBJ2-1; tentative D call: TRBD2 (5 bases). This CDR3 contains 14 residues. CDR1 SEHNR and CDR2 FQNEAQ come from the germline V gene (reference sequence). The V and J ends lost 2 bases and 2 bases respectively, with 7 bases between them. CDR3 protein: CASSLSGTYNEQFF. In DNA, the CDR3 is TGTGCCAGCAGCTTAAGCGGTACCTACAATGAGCAGTTCTTC.

V is TRBV28 and J is TRBJ2-1; D is perhaps TRBD2 (6 bases). This CDR3 has 12 residues. Germline CDR1 MDHEN, CDR2 SYDVKM. The V and J ends lost 3 bases and 11 bases respectively, with 11 bases between them. The DNA of the CDR3 is TGTGCCAGCAGTTTGGAGGGGTACCAGCAGTTCTTC. Encoded protein: CASSLEGYQQFF.

The rearrangement joins TRBV5-4 to TRBJ2-7, with TRBD2 matching 7 bases. Per germline, CDR1 SGHNT and CDR2 YYREEE (reference sequence). After removal of 2 bases from V and 10 bases from J, the junction contained 9 bases not matched to a gene. The CDR3 is 13 residues long. CDR3 amino acids: CASSLAGSSSQYF. CDR3 nucleotides: TGTGCCAGCAGCTTAGCGGGAAGCTCATCTCAGTACTTC.

This clone was counted a few times. The rearrangement joins TRBV20-1 to TRBJ1-2, with TRBD1 identical over 8 bases. The CDR3 length is 11 residues. Germline assignment: CDR1 DFQATT and CDR2 SNEGSKA (reference sequence). Unmatched junction bases numbered 4, after V lost 7 bases and J lost 6 bases. Written as DNA, the CDR3 is TGCAGTGGGACAGGGTCCGATGGCTACACCTTC. It specifies CSGTGSDGYTF.

The chain carries TRBV2 and TRBJ2-7; 7 bases fit TRBD1. The length of the CDR3 is 14 residues. CDR1 and CDR2 (germline): SNHLY, FYNNEI. J was trimmed by 2 bases and V by 2 bases; bases with no gene match: 3. CDR3 coding DNA: TGTGCCAGCAGTGAAAGGACAGGCGCCTACGAGCAGTACTTC. As protein: CASSERTGAYEQYF.

The rearrangement joins TRBV27 to TRBJ2-5; a weak D match, TRBD1 (5 bases). The end of the DNA fits TRBJ2-7 better, so the J call may be wrong. The CDR3 contains 15 residues. CDR1 is MNHEY, CDR2 SMNVEV, per germline (reference sequence). The CDR3, as DNA: TGTGCCAGCTCTTTAGGGGTACCAAGAGGAGACGAGCAGTACTTC. Translated, it gives CASSLGVPRGDEQYF.

The J gene is TRBJ2-7, the V gene TRBV15; 7 nucleotides line up with TRBD1. CDR1 and CDR2 from the germline V gene are LNHNV and YYDKDF (reference sequence). The ends lost 3 bases at V and 7 bases at J; junction bases unmatched: 6. CDR3 length equals 13 residues. Written as DNA, the CDR3 is TGTGCCACCAGCAGCCGACAGGGTAAAGAGCAGTACTTC. The encoded protein is CATSSRQGKEQYF.